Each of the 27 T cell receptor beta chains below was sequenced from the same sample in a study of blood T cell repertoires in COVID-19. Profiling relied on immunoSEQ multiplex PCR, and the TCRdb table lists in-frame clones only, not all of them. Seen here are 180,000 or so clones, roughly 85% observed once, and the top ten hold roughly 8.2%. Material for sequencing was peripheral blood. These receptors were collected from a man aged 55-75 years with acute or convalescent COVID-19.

Here the CDR3 reads CASSLGQGGADTQYF. CDR3 nucleotide sequence: TGTGCCAGCAGCCTGGGACAGGGTGGGGCAGATACGCAGTATTTT. V usage is TRBV5-6 and J usage is TRBJ2-3, with 9 bases matching TRBD1. V shed 4 bases, J shed 4 bases, and the junction held 7 bases outside the gene matches. This CDR3 has 15 amino acids. The germline V gene encodes CDR1 SGHDT and CDR2 YYEEEE. The full variable domain, with the rest looked up from reference TRBV5-6 and TRBJ2-3, is DAGVTQSPTHLIKTRGQQVTLRCSPKSGHDTVSWYQQALGQGPQFIFQYYEEEERQRGNFPDRFSGHQFPNYSSELNVNALLLGDSALYLCASSLGQGGADTQYFGPGTRLTVL.

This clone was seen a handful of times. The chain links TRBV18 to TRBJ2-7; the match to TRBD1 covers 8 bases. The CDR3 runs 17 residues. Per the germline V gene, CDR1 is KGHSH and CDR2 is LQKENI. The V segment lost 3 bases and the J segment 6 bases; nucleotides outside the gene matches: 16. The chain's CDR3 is CASSPLPPGQGAGEQYF. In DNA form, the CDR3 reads TGTGCCAGCTCACCTTTACCCCCCGGGCAGGGGGCAGGCGAGCAGTACTTC.

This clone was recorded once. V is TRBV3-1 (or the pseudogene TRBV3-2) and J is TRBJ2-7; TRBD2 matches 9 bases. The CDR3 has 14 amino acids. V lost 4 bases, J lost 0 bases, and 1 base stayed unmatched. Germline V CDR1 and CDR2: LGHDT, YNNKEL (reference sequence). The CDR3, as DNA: TGTGCCAGCAGCCGACTAGCGGCCTCCTACGAGCAGTACTTC. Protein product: CASSRLAASYEQYF.

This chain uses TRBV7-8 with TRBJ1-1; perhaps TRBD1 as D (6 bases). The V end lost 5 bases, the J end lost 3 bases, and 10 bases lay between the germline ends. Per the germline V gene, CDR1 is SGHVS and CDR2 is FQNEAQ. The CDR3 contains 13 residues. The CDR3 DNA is TGTGCCAGCAGCCTTCAGGGGTACACTGAAGCTTTCTTT. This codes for CASSLQGYTEAFF.

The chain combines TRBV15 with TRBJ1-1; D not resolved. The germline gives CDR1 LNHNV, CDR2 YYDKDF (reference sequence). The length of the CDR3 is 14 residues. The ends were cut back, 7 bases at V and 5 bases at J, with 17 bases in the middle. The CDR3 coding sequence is TGTGCCACCAAACCAGGTCCCCCGGATACTGAAGCTTTCTTT. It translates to CATKPGPPDTEAFF.

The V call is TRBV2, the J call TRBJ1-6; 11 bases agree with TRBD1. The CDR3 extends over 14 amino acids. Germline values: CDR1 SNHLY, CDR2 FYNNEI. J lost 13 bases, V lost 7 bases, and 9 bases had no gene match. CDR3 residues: CASTWDRGNAPLHF. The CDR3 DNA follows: TGTGCCAGCACCTGGGACAGGGGGAATGCGCCCCTCCACTTT.

The CDR3 sequence: CASTSSQVSYEQYF. CDR3 in DNA: TGTGCCAGCACCTCAAGCCAAGTATCCTACGAGCAGTACTTC. V usage is TRBV7-9 and J usage is TRBJ2-7, with D unresolved. The CDR3 contains 14 residues. The V gene's germline CDR1 is SEHNR and CDR2 FQNEAQ (reference sequence). V was cut by 7 bases and J by 1 base, with 14 bases left in between.

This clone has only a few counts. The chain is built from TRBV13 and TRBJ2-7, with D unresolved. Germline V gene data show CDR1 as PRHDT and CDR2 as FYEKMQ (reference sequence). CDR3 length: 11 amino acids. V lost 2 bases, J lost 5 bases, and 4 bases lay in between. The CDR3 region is CASSLLNEQYF. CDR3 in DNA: TGTGCCAGCAGCTTACTAAACGAGCAGTACTTC. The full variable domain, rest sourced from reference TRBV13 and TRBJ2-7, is AAGVIQSPRHLIKEKRETATLKCYPIPRHDTVYWYQQGPGQDPQFLISFYEKMQSDKGSIPDRFSAQQFSDYHSELNMSSLELGDSALYFCASSLLNEQYFGPGTRLTVT.

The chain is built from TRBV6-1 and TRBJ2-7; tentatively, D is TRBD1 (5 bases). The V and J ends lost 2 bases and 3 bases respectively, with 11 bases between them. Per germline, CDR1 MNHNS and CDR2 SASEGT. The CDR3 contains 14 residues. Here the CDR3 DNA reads TGTGCCAGCAGTGAACAGACAGCCATCTACGAGCAGTACTTC. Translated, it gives CASSEQTAIYEQYF.

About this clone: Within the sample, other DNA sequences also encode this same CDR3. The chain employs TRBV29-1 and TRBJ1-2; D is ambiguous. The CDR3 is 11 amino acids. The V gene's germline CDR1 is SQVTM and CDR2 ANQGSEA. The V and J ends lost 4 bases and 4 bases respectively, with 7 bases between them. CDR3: CSVGGSYGYTF. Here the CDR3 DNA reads TGCAGCGTTGGAGGGTCCTATGGCTACACCTTC.

CDR3 region: CASSVGEAGAYHEQFF. The CDR3 DNA reads TGTGCCAGCAGCGTCGGGGAAGCGGGAGCGTATCATGAGCAGTTCTTC. This sequence joins TRBV9 and TRBJ2-1; the match to TRBD2 covers 8 bases. Per germline, CDR1 SGDLS and CDR2 YYNGEE. The CDR3 length is 16 residues. V lost 2 bases to trimming and J lost 8 bases; unmatched junction nucleotides: 12.

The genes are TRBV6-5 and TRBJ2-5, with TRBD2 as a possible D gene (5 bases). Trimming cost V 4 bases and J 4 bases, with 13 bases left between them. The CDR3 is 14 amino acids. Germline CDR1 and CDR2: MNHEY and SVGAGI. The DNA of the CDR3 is TGTGCCAGCAGTTGGGGAGAGGGCGTAGAGACCCAGTACTTC. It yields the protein CASSWGEGVETQYF.

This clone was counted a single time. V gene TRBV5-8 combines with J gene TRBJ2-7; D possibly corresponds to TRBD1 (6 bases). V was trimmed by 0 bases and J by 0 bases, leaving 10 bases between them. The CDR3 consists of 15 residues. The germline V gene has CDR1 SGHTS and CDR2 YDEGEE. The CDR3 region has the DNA TGTGCCAGCAGCTTGGCCTTCAGGGGCTCCTACGAGCAGTACTTC. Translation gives CASSLAFRGSYEQYF.

The CDR3 nucleotides are TGCGCCAGCTCGGCGGATAGTTGGGACTGGGAGCAGTACTTC. Its protein is CASSADSWDWEQYF. The rearrangement joins TRBV5-1 to TRBJ2-7; D is perhaps TRBD2 (6 bases). Germline V CDR1 and CDR2: SGHRS, YFSETQ. Deletions cut 7 bases from V and 7 bases from J, with 21 bases between. CDR3 length equals 14 residues.

CDR3 bases: TGCGCCAGCAGCTTGGAACCAGGGTCGACTAATGAAAAACTGTTTTTT. It translates to CASSLEPGSTNEKLFF. This chain connects TRBV5-1 to TRBJ1-4; tentative D call: TRBD1 (5 bases). The CDR3 runs to 16 residues. The V end was cut by 0 bases, the J end by 2 bases, with 11 bases between. The germline CDR1 and CDR2 sequences are SGHRS and YFSETQ.

CDR3 protein: CASSYSGGAPNYGYTF. CDR3 DNA: TGTGCCAGCAGTTACTCGGGGGGGGCGCCTAACTATGGCTACACCTTC. The chain couples TRBV6-6 to TRBJ1-2; possible D gene TRBD1, 6 bases. Per germline, CDR1 MNHNY and CDR2 SVGAGI (reference sequence). Trimming took 0 bases from V and 0 from J, leaving 11 bases between them. The CDR3 consists of 16 residues.

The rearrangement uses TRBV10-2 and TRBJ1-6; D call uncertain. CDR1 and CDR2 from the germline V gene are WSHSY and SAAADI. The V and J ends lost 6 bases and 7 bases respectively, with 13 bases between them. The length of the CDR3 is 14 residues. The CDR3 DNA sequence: TGCGCCAGCAGGGGGTGGAGAGGGAATTCACCCCTCCACTTT. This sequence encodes CASRGWRGNSPLHF.

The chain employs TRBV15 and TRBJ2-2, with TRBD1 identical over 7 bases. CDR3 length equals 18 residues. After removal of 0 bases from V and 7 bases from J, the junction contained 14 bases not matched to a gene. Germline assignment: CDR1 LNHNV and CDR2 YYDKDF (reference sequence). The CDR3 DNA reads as TGTGCCACCAGCAGAGATCTAGGCCGGACAGGTCGGGGCGGGGAGCTGTTTTTT. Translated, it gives CATSRDLGRTGRGGELFF.

CDR3 amino acids: CASSRDSRGYGYTF. CDR3 DNA sequence: TGTGCCAGCTCACGGGACAGTAGGGGCTATGGCTACACCTTC. This chain uses TRBV18 with TRBJ1-2; 7 nucleotides agree with TRBD1. The CDR3 sequence is 14 residues long. In germline, CDR1 is KGHSH, CDR2 LQKENI. V dropped 4 bases and J dropped 4; count of bases not matched to a gene: 6.

The CDR3, as DNA: TGTGCCAGCAGCTCGACTAGCGGAGCCTACAATGAGCAGTTCTTC. Amino acids: CASSSTSGAYNEQFF. The V and J genes are TRBV7-3 and TRBJ2-1; 9 bases match TRBD2. Germline lookup yields CDR1 SGHTA and CDR2 FQGTGA. The CDR3 has 15 amino acids. The J segment lost 2 bases and the V segment lost 4 bases, leaving 3 bases of the junction unmatched.

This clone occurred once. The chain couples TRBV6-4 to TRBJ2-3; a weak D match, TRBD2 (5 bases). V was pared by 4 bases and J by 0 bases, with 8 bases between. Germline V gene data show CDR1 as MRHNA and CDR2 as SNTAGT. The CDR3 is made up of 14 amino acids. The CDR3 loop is CASSGGESTDTQYF. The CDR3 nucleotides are TGTGCCAGCAGTGGGGGAGAAAGCACAGATACGCAGTATTTT.

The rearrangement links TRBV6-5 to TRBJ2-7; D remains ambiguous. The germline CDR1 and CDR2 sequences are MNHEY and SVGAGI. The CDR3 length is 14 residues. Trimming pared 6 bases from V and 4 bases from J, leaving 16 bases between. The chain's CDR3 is CASSLTAGVYEQYF. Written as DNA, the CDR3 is TGTGCCAGCAGCCTTACGGCAGGTGTATACGAGCAGTACTTC.

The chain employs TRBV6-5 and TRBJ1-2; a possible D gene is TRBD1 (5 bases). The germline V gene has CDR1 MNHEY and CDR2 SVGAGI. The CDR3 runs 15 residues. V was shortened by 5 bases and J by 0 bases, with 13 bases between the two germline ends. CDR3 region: CASSIRGATNYGYTF. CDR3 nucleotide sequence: TGTGCCAGCAGTATCCGCGGGGCCACTAACTATGGCTACACCTTC.

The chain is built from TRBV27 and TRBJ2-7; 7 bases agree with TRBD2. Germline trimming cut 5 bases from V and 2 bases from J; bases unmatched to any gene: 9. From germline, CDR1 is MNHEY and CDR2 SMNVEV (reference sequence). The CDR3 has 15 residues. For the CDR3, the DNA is TGTGCCAGCAGTCCGCCGGGACTACCGCCCTACGAGCAGTACTTC. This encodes CASSPPGLPPYEQYF.

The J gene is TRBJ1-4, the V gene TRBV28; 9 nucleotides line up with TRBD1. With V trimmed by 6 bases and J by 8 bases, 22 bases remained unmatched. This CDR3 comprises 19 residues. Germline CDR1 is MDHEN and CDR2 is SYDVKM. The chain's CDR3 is CASSLFYITGGSGREKLFF. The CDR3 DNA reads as TGTGCCAGCAGCCTTTTTTACATCACAGGGGGCTCCGGGAGGGAAAAACTGTTTTTT.

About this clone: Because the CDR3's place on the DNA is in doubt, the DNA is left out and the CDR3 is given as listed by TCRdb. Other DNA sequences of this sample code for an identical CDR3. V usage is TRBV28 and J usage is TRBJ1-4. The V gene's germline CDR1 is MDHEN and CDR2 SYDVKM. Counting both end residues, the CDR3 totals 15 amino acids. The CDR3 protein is CASSTSGATNEKLFF.

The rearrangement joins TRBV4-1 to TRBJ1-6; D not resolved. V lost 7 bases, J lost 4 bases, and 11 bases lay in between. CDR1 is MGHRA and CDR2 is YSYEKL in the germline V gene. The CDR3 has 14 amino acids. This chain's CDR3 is CASTQASYNSPLHF. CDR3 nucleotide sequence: TGCGCCAGCACTCAGGCTTCGTATAATTCACCCCTCCACTTT.